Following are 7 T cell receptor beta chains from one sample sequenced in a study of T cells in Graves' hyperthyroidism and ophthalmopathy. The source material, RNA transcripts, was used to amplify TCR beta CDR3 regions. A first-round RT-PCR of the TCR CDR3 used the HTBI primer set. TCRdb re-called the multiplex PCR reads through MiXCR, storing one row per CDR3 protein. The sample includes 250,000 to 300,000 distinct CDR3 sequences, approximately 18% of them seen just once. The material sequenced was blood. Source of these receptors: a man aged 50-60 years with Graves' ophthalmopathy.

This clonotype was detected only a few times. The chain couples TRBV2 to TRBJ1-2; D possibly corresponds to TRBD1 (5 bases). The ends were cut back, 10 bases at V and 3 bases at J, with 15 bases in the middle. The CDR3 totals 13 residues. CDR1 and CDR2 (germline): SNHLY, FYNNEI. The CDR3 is CATLGAYDYGYTF. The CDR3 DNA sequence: TGTGCCACCCTAGGGGCGTACGACTATGGCTACACCTTC. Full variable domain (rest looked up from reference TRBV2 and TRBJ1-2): EPEVTQTPSHQVTQMGQEVILRCVPISNHLYFYWYRQILGQKVEFLVSFYNNEISEKSEIFDDQFSVERPDGSNFTLKIRSTKLEDSAMYFCATLGAYDYGYTFGSGTRLTVV.

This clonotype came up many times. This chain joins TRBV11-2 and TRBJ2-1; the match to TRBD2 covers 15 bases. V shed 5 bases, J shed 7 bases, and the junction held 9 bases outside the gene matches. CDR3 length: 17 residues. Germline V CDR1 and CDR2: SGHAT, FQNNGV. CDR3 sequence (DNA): TGTGCCAGCAGCCCTGGGGGACTAGCGGGAGGAAATAATGAGCAGTTCTTC. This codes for CASSPGGLAGGNNEQFF.

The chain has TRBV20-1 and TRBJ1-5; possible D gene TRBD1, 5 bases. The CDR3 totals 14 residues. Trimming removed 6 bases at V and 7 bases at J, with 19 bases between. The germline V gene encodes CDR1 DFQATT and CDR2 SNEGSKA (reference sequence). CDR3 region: CSAGTRQVNQPQHF. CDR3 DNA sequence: TGCAGTGCCGGGACGCGTCAGGTTAACCAGCCCCAGCATTTT.

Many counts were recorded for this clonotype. The CDR3 sequence is CASSYRVAGYSYNEQFF. Here the CDR3 DNA reads TGTGCCAGCAGTTATCGAGTAGCGGGATACTCCTACAATGAGCAGTTCTTC. The genes are TRBV6-2 or TRBV6-3 and TRBJ2-1; 8 nucleotides agree with TRBD2. Germline CDR1 reads MNHEY; CDR2 reads SVGEGT. The CDR3 loop spans 17 amino acids. The junction had 7 bases not matched to a gene; V was cut back by 3 bases and J by 0 bases.

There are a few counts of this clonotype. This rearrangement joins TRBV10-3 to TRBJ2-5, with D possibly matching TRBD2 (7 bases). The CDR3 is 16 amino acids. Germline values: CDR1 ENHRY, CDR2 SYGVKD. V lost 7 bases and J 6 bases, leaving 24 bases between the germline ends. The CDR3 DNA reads TGTGCCATCATGAGGGGGGGGGATTCGGCGGGGAAGACCCAGTACTTC. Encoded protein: CAIMRGGDSAGKTQYF.

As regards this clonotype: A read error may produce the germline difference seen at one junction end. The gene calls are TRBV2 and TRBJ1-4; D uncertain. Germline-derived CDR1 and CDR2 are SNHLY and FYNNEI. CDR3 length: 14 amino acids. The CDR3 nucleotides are TGTGCCAGCAGGATACAAGGCTCTAACGAAAAACTGTTTTTT. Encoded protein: CASRIQGSNEKLFF.

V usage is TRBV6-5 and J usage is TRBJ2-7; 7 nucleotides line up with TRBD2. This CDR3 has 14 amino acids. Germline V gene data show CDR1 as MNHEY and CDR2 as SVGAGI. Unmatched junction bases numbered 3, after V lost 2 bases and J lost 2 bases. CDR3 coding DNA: TGTGCCAGCAGTTACGCTAGCGGAGCCTACGAGCAGTACTTC. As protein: CASSYASGAYEQYF.